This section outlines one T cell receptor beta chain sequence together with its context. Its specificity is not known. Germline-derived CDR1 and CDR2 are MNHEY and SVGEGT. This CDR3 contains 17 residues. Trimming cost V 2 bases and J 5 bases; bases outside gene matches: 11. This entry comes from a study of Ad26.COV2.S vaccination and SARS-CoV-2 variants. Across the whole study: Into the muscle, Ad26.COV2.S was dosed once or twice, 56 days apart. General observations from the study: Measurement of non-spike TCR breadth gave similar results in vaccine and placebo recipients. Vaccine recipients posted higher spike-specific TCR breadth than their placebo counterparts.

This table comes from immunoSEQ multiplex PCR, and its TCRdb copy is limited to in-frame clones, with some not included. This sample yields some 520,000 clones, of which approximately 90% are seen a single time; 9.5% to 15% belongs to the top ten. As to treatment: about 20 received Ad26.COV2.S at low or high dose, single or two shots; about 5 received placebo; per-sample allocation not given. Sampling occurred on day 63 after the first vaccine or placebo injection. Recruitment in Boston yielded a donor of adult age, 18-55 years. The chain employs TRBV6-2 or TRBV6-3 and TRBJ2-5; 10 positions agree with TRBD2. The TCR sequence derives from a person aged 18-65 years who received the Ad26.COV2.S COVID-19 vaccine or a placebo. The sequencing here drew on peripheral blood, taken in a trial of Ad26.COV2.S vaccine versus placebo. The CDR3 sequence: CASSYGASGSAGETQYF. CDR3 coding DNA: TGTGCCAGCAGTTACGGGGCTAGCGGGAGTGCGGGGGAGACCCAGTACTTC.